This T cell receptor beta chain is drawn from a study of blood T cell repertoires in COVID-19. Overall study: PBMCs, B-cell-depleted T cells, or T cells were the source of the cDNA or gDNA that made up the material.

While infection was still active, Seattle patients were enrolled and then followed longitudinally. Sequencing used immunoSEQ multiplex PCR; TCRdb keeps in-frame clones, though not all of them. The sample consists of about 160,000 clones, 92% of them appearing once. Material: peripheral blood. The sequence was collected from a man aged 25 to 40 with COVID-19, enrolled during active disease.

The CDR3 nucleotides read TGTGCCAGCAGACCCAGAAACACAGATACGCAGTATTTT. Its protein product is CASRPRNTDTQYF. V gene TRBV27 combines with J gene TRBJ2-3; D is ambiguous. CDR3 length: 13 amino acids. V lost 6 bases and J 2 bases, leaving 9 bases between the germline ends. CDR1 and CDR2 from the germline V gene are MNHEY and SMNVEV (reference sequence).